The source of this T cell receptor (beta chain) is a study of cytomegalovirus exposure and HLA in healthy donors. As regards this clone: Its target is not known.

Overall study findings and caveats: Later work found most CMV-associated TCR beta chains apparently HLA-restricted.

This CDR3 has 19 residues. Per the germline V gene, CDR1 is SGDLS and CDR2 is YYNGEE. V was pared by 0 bases and J by 0 bases, with 8 bases of the junction left unmatched. The study ran its PCR with 60 Vbeta and 13 Jbeta primers. Sequencing was performed with immunoSEQ multiplex PCR; in TCRdb, only in-frame clones are kept and a portion is missing. The sample shows approximately 140,000 clones, around 80% of them seen only once. The receptor comes from a woman between 50 and 59 years old in good health and CMV-seronegative. The sequenced sample was PBMCs. The V and J genes are TRBV9 and TRBJ2-1; 11 bases are shared with TRBD2. The CDR3 coding sequence is TGTGCCAGCAGCGTAGGGGCTAGCGGGAGGTGGAGCTCCTACAATGAGCAGTTCTTC. This gives the protein CASSVGASGRWSSYNEQFF.